These T cell receptor beta chains were read from a single sample in a study of T cell responses to AZD1222 COVID-19 vaccine. Generated by immunoSEQ multiplex PCR, the TCRdb table keeps only in-frame clones and is missing some. This repertoire shows around 92,000 clones, approximately 91% found once; its top ten account for approximately 21%. The sample in question was peripheral blood, obtained on day 0 of AZD1222 vaccination. Receptors originate from an adult in good health. CDR3s include the opening cysteine and the closing phenylalanine or tryptophan. D genes are given only for firm matches. Expanded clones are given a class, and other clones once, few, many or no size at all.

NA	TRBJ1-5	TRBV7-8	NA	CASSLSAGESQPQHF	TGTGCCAGCAGCTTATCGGCAGGGGAGAGTCAGCCCCAGCATTTT
NA	TRBJ1-3	TRBV3-1/TRBV3-2	NA	CASSQDLSRARAIYF	TGTGCCAGCAGCCAAGATCTCTCAAGGGCCCGGGCCATATATTTT
TRBD1	TRBJ1-2	TRBV7-2	NA	CASSPPYLQGDYGYTF	TGTGCCAGCAGCCCACCATACCTACAGGGGGACTATGGCTACACCTTC
TRBD1	TRBJ2-2	TRBV6-1	NA	CASSAIPGGGGGELFF	TGTGCCAGCAGTGCAATACCAGGGGGCGGTGGCGGGGAGCTGTTTTTT
TRBD1	TRBJ2-1	TRBV7-2	NA	CASRGGQGYNEQFF	TGTGCCAGCAGGGGGGGACAGGGCTACAATGAGCAGTTCTTC
NA	TRBJ1-3	TRBV5-1	NA	CASSPTFNRASGNTIYF	TGCGCCAGCAGCCCAACCTTCAACAGGGCCTCTGGAAACACCATATATTTT
NA	TRBJ2-2	TRBV10-3	once	CAISESLPGTAGGGELFF	TGTGCCATCAGTGAGTCGTTACCTGGGACTGCGGGTGGTGGCGAGCTGTTTTTT
NA	TRBJ2-3	TRBV9	NA	CASSVGLVPDTQYF	TGTGCCAGCAGCGTAGGTCTCGTACCAGATACGCAGTATTTT
NA	TRBJ1-1	TRBV3-1/TRBV3-2	NA	CASSPEALANTEAFF	TGTGCCAGCAGCCCGGAAGCGTTAGCGAACACTGAAGCTTTCTTT
NA	TRBJ2-7	TRBV3-1/TRBV3-2	NA	CASSQVGEQYF	TGTGCCAGCAGCCAAGTCGGCGAGCAGTACTTC
TRBD1	TRBJ1-2	TRBV10-3	NA	CAISTREDRVYGYTF	TGTGCCATCAGCACGCGTGAGGACAGGGTCTATGGCTACACCTTC
NA	TRBJ2-1	TRBV7-2	NA	CASSSDRDSYNEQFF	TGTGCCAGCAGTTCGGACAGAGACTCCTACAATGAGCAGTTCTTC
NA	TRBJ2-7	TRBV5-1	NA	CASSPTAYYEQYF	TGCGCCAGCAGCCCGACCGCCTACTACGAGCAGTACTTC
NA	TRBJ1-1	TRBV6-5	NA	CASRRRARGTEAFF	TGTGCCAGCAGGCGAAGGGCACGTGGCACTGAAGCTTTCTTT
NA	TRBJ1-5	TRBV6-2/TRBV6-3	NA	CASNPIPPGYQPQHF	TGTGCCAGCAACCCCATCCCCCCAGGGTATCAGCCCCAGCATTTT
NA	TRBJ2-7	TRBV7-9	NA	CASSETGYEQYF	TGTGCCAGCAGCGAGACAGGCTACGAGCAGTACTTC
NA	TRBJ2-7	TRBV4-2	NA	CASSQERQPVPYF	TGTGCCAGCAGCCAAGAGCGCCAGCCAGTTCCGTACTTC
NA	TRBJ2-3	TRBV4-2	once	CASSQDSGRTDTQYF	TGTGCCAGCAGCCAAGATAGCGGTCGCACAGATACGCAGTATTTT
TRBD1	TRBJ2-4	TRBV11-2	NA	CASSRGTGHNIQYF	TGTGCCAGCAGCCGAGGGACAGGGCACAACATTCAGTACTTC
NA	TRBJ1-1	TRBV28	NA	CASSITDGVTEAFF	TGTGCCAGCAGTATAACGGACGGCGTCACTGAAGCTTTCTTT
NA	TRBJ1-5	TRBV5-6	NA	CASSPIQPQHF	TGTGCCAGCAGCCCGATACAGCCCCAGCATTTT
TRBD1	TRBJ2-1	TRBV10-3	NA	CAISAPGGSYNEQFF	TGTGCCATCAGTGCGCCAGGGGGCAGTTACAATGAGCAGTTCTTC
NA	TRBJ2-5	TRBV18	NA	CASSPSGASETQYF	TGTGCCAGCTCACCATCGGGGGCAAGCGAGACCCAGTACTTC
NA	TRBJ2-7	TRBV7-3	NA	CASSTMRLEEQYF	TGTGCCAGCAGCACCATGAGGTTAGAAGAGCAGTACTTC
NA	TRBJ1-1	TRBV2	once	CASILEEGAFF	TGTGCCAGCATCCTTGAGGAGGGAGCTTTCTTT